The subject of this entry is one TCR beta chain. The data derive from a study of long-term antiretroviral therapy in people with HIV. Overall study: It was about a decade before the 2015 immediate-ART recommendation that the earliest samples were taken.

Specimens carried about 0.85-10 million cryopreserved PBMC before DNA extraction. This was the immunoSEQ v3.0 assay at survey level. TCRdb's table, derived via immunoSEQ multiplex PCR, lists solely in-frame clones and lacks some. The data hold some 16,000 clones, with 80% to 90% observed a single time. J gave up 6 bases and V 4 bases, and 11 bases lay outside the gene matches. In germline, CDR1 is SQVTM, CDR2 ANQGSEA. CDR3 length: 16 amino acids. This clonotype was sampled from a woman aged 40 to 49 with HIV. Here the sequenced sample was unsorted PBMCs, taken 0.5 years after starting antiretroviral therapy. The rearrangement joins TRBV29-1 to TRBJ2-3, with 12 positions matching TRBD2. CDR3 bases: TGCAGCGTTGGGAGGGGGCTAGCGGGAGGGTTGGATACGCAGTATTTT. Protein product: CSVGRGLAGGLDTQYF.